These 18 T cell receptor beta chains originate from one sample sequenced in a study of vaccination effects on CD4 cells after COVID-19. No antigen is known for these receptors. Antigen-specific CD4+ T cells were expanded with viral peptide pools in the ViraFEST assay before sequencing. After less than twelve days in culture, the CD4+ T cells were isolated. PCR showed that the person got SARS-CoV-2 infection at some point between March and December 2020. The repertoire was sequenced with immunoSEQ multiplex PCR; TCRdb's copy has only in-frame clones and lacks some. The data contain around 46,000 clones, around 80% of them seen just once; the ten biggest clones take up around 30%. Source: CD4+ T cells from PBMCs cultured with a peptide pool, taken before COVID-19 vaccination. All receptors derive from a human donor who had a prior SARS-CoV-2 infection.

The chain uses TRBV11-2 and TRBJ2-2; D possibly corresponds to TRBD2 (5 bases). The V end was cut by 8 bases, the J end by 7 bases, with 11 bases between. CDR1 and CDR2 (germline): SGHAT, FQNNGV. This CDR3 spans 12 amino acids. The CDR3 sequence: CASSEVVGELFF. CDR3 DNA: TGTGCCAGCTCGGAGGTGGTCGGGGAGCTGTTTTTT.

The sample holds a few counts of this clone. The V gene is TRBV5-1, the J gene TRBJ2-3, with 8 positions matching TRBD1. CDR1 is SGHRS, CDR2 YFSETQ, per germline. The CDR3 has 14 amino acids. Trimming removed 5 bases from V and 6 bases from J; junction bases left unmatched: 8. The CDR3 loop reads CASSAQGDGDTQYF. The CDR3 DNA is TGCGCCAGCAGTGCACAGGGGGATGGGGATACGCAGTATTTT.

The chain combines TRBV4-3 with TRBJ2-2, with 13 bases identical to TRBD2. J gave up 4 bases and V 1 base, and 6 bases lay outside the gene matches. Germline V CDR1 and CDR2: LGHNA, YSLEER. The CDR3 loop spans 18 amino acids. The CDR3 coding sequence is TGCGCCAGCAGCCAAGGGACCGGGACTAGCGGGGCCACCGGGGAGCTGTTTTTT. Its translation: CASSQGTGTSGATGELFF.

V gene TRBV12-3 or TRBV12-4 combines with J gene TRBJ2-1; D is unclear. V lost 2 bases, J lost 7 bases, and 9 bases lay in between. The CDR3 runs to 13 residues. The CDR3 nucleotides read TGTGCCAGCAGTTTATTAGAAGGGAATGAGCAGTTCTTC. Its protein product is CASSLLEGNEQFF.

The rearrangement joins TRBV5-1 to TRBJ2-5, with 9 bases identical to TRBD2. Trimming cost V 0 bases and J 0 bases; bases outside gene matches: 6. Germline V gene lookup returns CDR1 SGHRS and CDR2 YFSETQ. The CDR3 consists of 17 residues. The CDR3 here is CASSLGAGGSYQETQYF. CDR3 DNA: TGCGCCAGCAGCTTGGGTGCGGGGGGGTCGTACCAAGAGACCCAGTACTTC.

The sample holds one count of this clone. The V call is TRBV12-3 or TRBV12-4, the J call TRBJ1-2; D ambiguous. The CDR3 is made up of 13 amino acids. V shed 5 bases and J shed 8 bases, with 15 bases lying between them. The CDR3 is CASSDFGRGGYTF. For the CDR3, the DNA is TGTGCCAGCAGTGACTTCGGACGAGGGGGCTACACCTTC.

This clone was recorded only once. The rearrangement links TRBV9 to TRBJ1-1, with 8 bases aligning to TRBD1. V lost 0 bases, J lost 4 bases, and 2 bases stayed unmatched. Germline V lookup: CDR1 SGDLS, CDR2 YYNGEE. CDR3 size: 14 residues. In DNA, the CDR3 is TGTGCCAGCAGCGTAGGACAGGGGAGCACTGAAGCTTTCTTT. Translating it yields CASSVGQGSTEAFF.

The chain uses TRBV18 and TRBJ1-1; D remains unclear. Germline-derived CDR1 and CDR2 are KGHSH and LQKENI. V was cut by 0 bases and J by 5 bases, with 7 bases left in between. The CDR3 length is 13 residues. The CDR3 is CASSPPLQTEAFF. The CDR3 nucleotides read TGTGCCAGCTCACCACCGTTACAGACTGAAGCTTTCTTT.

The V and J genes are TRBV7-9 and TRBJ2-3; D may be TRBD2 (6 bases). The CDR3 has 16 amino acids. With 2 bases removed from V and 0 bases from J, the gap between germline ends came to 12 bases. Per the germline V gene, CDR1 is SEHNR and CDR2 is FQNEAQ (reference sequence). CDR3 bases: TGTGCCAGCAGCTTATATAGGAGCGGGAGCACAGATACGCAGTATTTT. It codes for CASSLYRSGSTDTQYF.

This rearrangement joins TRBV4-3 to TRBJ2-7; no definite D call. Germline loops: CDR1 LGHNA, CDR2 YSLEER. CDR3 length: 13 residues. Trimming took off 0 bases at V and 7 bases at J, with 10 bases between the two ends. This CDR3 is CASSQEGLGEQYF. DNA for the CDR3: TGCGCCAGCAGCCAAGAGGGTCTGGGGGAGCAGTACTTC.

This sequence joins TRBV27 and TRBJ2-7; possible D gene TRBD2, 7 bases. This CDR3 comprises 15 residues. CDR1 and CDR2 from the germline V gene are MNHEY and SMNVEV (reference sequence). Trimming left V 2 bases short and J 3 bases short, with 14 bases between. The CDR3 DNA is TGTGCCAGCAGTTTAACGGGGGGCGCGGGCTACGAGCAGTACTTC. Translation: CASSLTGGAGYEQYF.

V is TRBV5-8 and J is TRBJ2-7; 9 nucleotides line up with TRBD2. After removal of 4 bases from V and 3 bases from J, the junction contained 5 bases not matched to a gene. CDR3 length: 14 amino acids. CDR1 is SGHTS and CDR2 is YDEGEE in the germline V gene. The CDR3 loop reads CASSQLAGNYEQYF. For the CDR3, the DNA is TGTGCCAGCAGCCAGCTAGCGGGAAACTACGAGCAGTACTTC.

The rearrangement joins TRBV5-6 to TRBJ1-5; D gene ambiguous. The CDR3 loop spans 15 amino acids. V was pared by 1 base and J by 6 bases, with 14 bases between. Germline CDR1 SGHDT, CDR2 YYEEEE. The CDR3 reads CASSLYALRGQPQHF. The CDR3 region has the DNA TGTGCCAGCAGCTTGTACGCCCTGAGAGGTCAGCCCCAGCATTTT. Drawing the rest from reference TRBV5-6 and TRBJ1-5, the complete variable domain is DAGVTQSPTHLIKTRGQQVTLRCSPKSGHDTVSWYQQALGQGPQFIFQYYEEEERQRGNFPDRFSGHQFPNYSSELNVNALLLGDSALYLCASSLYALRGQPQHFGDGTRLSIL.

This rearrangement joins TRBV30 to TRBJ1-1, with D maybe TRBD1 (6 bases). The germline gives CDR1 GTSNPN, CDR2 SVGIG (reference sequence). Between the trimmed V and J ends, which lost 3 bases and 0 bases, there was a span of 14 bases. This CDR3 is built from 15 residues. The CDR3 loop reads CAWSRKQGLNTEAFF. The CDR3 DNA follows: TGTGCCTGGAGCCGAAAACAGGGACTGAACACTGAAGCTTTCTTT.

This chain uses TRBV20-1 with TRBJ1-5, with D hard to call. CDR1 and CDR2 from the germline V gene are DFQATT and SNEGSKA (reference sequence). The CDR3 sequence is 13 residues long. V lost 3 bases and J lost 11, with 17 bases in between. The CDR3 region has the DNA TGCAGTGCTAGTGTCGGTGGGATCGGGTCCCAGCATTTT. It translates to CSASVGGIGSQHF.

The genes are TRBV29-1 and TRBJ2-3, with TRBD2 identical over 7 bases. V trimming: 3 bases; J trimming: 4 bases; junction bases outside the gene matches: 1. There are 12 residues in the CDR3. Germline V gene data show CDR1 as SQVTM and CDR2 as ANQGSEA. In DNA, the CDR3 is TGCAGCGTTGATCTAGCGGCAGATACGCAGTATTTT. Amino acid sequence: CSVDLAADTQYF.

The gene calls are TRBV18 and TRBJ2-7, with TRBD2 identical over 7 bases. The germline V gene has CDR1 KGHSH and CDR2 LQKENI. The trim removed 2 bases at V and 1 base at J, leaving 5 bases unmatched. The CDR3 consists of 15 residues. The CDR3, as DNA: TGTGCCAGCTCACCAGTAGGACTAGGGTCCTACGAGCAGTACTTC. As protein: CASSPVGLGSYEQYF.

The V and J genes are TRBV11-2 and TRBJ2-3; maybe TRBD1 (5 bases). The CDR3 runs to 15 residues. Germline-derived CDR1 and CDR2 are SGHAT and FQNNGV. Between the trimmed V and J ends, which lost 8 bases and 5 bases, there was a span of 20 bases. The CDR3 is CASALPSFRGDTQYF. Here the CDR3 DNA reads TGTGCCAGCGCCCTTCCGTCTTTTAGGGGAGATACGCAGTATTTT.